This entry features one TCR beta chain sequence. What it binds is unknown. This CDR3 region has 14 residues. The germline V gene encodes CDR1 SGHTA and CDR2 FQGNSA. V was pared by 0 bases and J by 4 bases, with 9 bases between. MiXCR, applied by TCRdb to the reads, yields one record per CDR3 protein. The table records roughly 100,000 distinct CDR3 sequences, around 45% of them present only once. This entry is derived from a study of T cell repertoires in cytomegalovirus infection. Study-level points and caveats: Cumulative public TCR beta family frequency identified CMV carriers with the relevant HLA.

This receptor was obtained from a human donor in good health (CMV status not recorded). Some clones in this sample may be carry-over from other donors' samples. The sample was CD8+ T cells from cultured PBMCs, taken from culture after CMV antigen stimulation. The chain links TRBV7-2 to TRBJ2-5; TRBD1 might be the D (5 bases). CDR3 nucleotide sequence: TGTGCCAGCAGCTTAGCGGGCCAGGGAGAGACCCAGTACTTC. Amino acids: CASSLAGQGETQYF.